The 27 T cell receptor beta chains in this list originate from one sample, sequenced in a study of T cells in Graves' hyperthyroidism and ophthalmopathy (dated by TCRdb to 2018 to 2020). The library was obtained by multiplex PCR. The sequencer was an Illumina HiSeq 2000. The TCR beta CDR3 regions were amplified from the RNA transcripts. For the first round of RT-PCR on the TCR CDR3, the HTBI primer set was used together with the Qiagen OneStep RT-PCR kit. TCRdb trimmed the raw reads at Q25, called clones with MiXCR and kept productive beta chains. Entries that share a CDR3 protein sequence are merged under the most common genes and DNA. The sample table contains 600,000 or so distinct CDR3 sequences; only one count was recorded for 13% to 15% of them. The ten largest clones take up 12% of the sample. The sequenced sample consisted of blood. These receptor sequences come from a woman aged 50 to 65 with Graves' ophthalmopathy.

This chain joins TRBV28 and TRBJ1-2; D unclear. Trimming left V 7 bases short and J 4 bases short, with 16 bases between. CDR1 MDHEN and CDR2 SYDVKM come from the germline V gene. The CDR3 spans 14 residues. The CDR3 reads CASTQLRELYGYTF. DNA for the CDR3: TGTGCCAGCACCCAACTTAGGGAACTCTATGGCTACACCTTC.

CDR3 sequence reads: CASSIYLGTYEQYF. The CDR3 DNA follows: TGTGCCAGTAGTATTTACTTGGGGACCTACGAGCAGTACTTC. The chain couples TRBV19 to TRBJ2-7; the D is unclear. V lost 3 bases and J lost 2, with 11 bases in between. Germline V gives CDR1 LNHDA, CDR2 SQIVND (reference sequence). The CDR3 length is 14 residues. The full variable domain, in which reference TRBV19 and TRBJ2-7 provide the parts outside the CDR3, is DGGITQSPKYLFRKEGQNVTLSCEQNLNHDAMYWYRQDPGQGLRLIYYSQIVNDFQKGDIAEGYSVSREKKESFPLTVTSAQKNPTAFYLCASSIYLGTYEQYFGPGTRLTVT.

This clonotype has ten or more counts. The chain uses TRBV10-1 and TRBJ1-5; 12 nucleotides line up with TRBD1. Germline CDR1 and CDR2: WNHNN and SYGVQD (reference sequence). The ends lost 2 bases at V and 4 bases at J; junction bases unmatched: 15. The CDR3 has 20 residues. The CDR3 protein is CASSEMGQGAIESMNQPQHF. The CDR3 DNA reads TGCGCCAGCAGTGAGATGGGACAGGGGGCGATTGAGTCTATGAATCAGCCCCAGCATTTT.

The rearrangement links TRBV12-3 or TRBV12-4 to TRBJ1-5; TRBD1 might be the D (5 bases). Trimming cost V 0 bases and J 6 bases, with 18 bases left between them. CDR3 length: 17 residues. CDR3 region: CASSLAIGGRGGQPQHF. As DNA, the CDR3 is TGTGCCAGCAGTTTAGCCATCGGAGGCCGCGGGGGTCAGCCCCAGCATTTT.

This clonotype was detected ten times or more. CDR3 sequence reads: CASRGNRLVENEQFF. CDR3 bases: TGTGCCAGCCGTGGCAACCGACTAGTCGAGAATGAGCAGTTCTTC. V gene TRBV6-2 or TRBV6-3 combines with J gene TRBJ2-1; weak D call: TRBD2 (6 bases). This CDR3 region has 15 residues. Trimming removed 8 bases from V and 7 bases from J, with 21 bases in between. Germline V lookup: CDR1 MNHEY, CDR2 SVGEGT.

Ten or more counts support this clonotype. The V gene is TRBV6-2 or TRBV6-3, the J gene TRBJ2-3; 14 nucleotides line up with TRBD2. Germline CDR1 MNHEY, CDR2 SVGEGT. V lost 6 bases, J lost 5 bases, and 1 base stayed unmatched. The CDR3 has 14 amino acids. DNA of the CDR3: TGTGCCAGCAGCGGGACTAGCGGGAGAGATACGCAGTATTTT. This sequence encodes CASSGTSGRDTQYF.

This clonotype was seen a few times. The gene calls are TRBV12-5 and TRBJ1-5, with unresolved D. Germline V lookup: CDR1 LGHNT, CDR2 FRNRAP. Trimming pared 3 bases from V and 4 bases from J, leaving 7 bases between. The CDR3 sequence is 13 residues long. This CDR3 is CASGFVENQPQHF. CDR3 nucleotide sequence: TGTGCTAGTGGTTTCGTGGAGAATCAGCCCCAGCATTTT.

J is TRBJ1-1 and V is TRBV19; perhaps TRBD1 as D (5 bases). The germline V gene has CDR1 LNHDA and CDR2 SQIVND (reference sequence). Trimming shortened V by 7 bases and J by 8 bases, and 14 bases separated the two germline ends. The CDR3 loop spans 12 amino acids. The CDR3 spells CASNPPQGEAFF. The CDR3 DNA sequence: TGTGCCAGTAATCCCCCCCAGGGCGAAGCTTTCTTT.

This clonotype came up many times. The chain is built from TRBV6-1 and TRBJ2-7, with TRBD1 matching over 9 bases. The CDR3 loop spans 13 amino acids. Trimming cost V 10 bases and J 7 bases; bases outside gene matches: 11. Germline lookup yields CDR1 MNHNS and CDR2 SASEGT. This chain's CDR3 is CATARTGVGEQYF. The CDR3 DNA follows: TGTGCCACCGCCCGGACAGGGGTGGGGGAGCAGTACTTC.

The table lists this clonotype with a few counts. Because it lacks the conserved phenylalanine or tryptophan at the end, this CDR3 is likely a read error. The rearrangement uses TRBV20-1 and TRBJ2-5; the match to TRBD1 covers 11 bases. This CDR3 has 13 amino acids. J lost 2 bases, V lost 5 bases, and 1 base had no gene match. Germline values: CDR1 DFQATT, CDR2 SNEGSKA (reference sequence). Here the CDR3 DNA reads TGCAGTGCTGGGGACAGGGGGCAAGAGACCCAGTACTCC. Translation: CSAGDRGQETQYS.

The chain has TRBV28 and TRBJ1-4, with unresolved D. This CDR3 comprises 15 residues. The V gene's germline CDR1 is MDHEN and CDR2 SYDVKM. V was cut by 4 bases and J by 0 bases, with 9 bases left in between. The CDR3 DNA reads TGTGCCAGCAGTTCCCGACCGGCAACTAATGAAAAACTGTTTTTT. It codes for CASSSRPATNEKLFF.

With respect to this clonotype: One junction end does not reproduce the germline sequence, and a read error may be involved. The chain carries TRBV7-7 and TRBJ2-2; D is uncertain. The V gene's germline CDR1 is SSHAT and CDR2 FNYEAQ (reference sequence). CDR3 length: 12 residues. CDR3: CASSALTGELFF. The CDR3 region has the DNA TGTGCTAGCAGCGCCCTTACCGGGGAGCTGTTTTTT.

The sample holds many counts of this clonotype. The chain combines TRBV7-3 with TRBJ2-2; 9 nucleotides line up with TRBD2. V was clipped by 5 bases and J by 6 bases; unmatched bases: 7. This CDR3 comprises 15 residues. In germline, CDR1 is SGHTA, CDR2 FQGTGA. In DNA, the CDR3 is TGTGCCAGCAGCCCCATCGGGACTAGCTCCGGGGAGCTGTTTTTT. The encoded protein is CASSPIGTSSGELFF.

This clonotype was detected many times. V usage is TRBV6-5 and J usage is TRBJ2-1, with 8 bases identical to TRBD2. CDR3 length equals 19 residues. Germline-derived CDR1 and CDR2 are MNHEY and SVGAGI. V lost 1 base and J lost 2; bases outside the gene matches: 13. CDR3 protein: CASSYLRWSGTRTYNEQFF. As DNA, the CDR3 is TGTGCCAGCAGTTACTTACGCTGGTCCGGGACTAGAACCTACAATGAGCAGTTCTTC.

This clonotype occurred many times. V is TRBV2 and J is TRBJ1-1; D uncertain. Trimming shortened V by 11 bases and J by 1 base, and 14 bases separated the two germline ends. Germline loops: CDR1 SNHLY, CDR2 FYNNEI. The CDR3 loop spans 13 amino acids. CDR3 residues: CAGKRTQNTEAFF. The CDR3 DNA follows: TGTGCCGGGAAAAGAACCCAGAACACTGAAGCTTTCTTT.

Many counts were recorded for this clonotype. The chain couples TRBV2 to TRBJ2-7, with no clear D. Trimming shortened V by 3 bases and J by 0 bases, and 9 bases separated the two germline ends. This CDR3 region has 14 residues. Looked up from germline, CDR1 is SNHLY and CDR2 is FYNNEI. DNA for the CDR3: TGTGCCAGCAGTGACCTTAAGAGCTCCTACGAGCAGTACTTC. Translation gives CASSDLKSSYEQYF. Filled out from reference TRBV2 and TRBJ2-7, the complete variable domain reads EPEVTQTPSHQVTQMGQEVILRCVPISNHLYFYWYRQILGQKVEFLVSFYNNEISEKSEIFDDQFSVERPDGSNFTLKIRSTKLEDSAMYFCASSDLKSSYEQYFGPGTRLTVT.

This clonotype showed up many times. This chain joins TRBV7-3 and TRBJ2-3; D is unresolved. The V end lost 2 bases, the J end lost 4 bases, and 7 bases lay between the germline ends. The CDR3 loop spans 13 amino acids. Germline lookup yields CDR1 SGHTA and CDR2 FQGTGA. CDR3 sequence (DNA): TGTGCCAGCAGCTTAGGTTTCGCAGATACGCAGTATTTT. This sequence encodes CASSLGFADTQYF.

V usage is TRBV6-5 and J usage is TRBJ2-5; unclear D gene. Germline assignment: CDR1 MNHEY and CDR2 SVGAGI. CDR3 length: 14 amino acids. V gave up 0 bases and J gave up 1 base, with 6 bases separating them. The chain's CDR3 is CASSYSLSQETQYF. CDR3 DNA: TGTGCCAGCAGTTACTCCCTTTCCCAAGAGACCCAGTACTTC.

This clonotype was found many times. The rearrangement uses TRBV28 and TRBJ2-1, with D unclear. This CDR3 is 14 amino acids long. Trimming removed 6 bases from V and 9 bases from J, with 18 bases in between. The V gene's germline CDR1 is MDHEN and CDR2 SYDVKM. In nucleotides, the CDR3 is TGTGCCAGCAGAGGAGCTCCCCAGTCTAGTGAGCAGTTCTTC. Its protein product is CASRGAPQSSEQFF.

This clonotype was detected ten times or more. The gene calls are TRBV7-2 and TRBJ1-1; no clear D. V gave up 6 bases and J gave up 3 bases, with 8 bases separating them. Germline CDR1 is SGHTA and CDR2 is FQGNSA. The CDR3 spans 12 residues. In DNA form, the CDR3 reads TGTGCCAGCAGTTTTCTTCACACTGAAGCTTTCTTT. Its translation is CASSFLHTEAFF.

The CDR3, as DNA: TGCAGTGCTCCCCTCCCAGAACTAGGGTCTGGGGCCAACGTCCTGACTTTC. It is translated as CSAPLPELGSGANVLTF. The chain is built from TRBV20-1 and TRBJ2-6, with D perhaps matching TRBD2 (5 bases). CDR3 length equals 17 residues. V lost 5 bases and J 1 base, leaving 18 bases between the germline ends. The germline CDR1 and CDR2 sequences are DFQATT and SNEGSKA (reference sequence).

Written as DNA, the CDR3 is TGTGCCAGCAGCGTGTATAGCGGCACAGATACGCAGTATTTT. This codes for CASSVYSGTDTQYF. This chain links TRBV9 with TRBJ2-3, with D possibly matching TRBD2 (5 bases). The CDR3 totals 14 residues. V dropped 2 bases and J dropped 1 base, with 8 bases sitting between them. Germline V gene data show CDR1 as SGDLS and CDR2 as YYNGEE.

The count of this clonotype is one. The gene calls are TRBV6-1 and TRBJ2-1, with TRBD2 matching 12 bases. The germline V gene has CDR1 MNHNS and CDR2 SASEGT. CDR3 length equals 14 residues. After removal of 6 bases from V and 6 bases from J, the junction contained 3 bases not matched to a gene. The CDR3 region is CASRGLAGLNEQFF. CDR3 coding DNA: TGTGCCAGCAGGGGACTAGCGGGTCTCAATGAGCAGTTCTTC.

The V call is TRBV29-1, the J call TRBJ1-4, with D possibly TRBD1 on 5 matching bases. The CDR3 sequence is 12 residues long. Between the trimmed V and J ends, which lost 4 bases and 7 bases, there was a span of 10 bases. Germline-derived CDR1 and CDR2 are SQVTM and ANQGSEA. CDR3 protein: CSVAGSGEKLFF. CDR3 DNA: TGCAGCGTTGCAGGGAGTGGTGAAAAACTGTTTTTT. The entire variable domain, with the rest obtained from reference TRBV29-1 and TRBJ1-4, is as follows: SAVISQKPSRDICQRGTSLTIQCQVDSQVTMMFWYRQQPGQSLTLIATANQGSEATYESGFVIDKFPISRPNLTFSTLTVSNMSPEDSSIYLCSVAGSGEKLFFGSGTQLSVL.

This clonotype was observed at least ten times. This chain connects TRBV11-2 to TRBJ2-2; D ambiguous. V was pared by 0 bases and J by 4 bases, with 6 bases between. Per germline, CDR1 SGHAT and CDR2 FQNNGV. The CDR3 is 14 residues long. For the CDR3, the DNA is TGTGCCAGCAGCTTAGATATGGTCACCGGGGAGCTGTTTTTT. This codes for CASSLDMVTGELFF.

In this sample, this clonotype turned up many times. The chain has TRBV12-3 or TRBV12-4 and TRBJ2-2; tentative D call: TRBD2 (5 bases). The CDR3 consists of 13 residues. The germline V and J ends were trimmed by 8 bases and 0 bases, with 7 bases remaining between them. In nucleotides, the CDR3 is TGTGCCAGCGACGGGACGAACACCGGGGAGCTGTTTTTT. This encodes CASDGTNTGELFF.

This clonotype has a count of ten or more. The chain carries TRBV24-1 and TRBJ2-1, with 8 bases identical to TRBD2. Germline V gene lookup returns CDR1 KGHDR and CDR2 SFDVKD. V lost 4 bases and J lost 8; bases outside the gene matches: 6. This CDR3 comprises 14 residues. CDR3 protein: CATSEPGGGYEQFF. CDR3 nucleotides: TGTGCCACCAGTGAGCCGGGAGGGGGGTATGAGCAGTTCTTC.